This T cell receptor beta chain was observed in a study of blood T cell repertoires in COVID-19 (dated by TCRdb to 2020 to 2022). Study-level background: Samples covering the acute and convalescent phases of COVID-19 were provided by collaborators in the United States, Italy and Spain. Samples were obtained from the ongoing ImmuneRACE study (first 160 participants) and from 1,254 subjects provided by 6 global collaborators. HLA class I and class II types, where available, came from metadata supplied by the sample provider rather than from assay-based typing. Deeply sampled blood TCRbeta repertoires from subjects exposed to, actively infected with, or recovered from COVID-19 were included in the dataset. The prospective study material was composed of cDNA or gDNA derived from T cells, B-cell-depleted T cells, or PBMCs. A de-identified subject ID, COVID-19 status, age in years and sex were almost always included in the sample metadata. The repertoires were released in a freely available public database meant as a resource for research on the immune response to SARS-CoV-2.

General findings and caveats noted by the study authors: The amount of clinical and demographic metadata varied by source and participant and was provided uncurated.

Note on this clone: Its antigen is not yet known. Base qualities are missing; no much larger clone stands one base away.

The germline V end is reduced by 4 bases and the J end by 5 bases; junction bases left unmatched: 10. Based on the germline V gene, the CDR1 and CDR2 sequences are SNHLY and FYNNEI. Taken from cysteine to phenylalanine, the CDR3 has 16 residues. CDR3 DNA only is kept here, 48 bases in frame from base 1. The collaborating institutions used their own protocols to collect whole blood in K2EDTA tubes. For TCRbeta analysis, collaborators shipped samples as frozen whole blood, isolated PBMCs, or DNA extracted from either of those sample types. The immunoSEQ Assay, a bias-controlled multiplex PCR, was used to amplify TCRbeta CDR3 regions from genomic DNA. On the study's bioinformatics: The number of nucleated cells in each sample was estimated from the amplification of reference gene primers within the assay. Sequence reads were collapsed and filtered to measure the absolute abundance of every unique TCRbeta CDR3 rearrangement. For each sample, productive Simpson clonality was calculated as the square root of Simpson's diversity index across productive rearrangements. What TCRdb holds here is the immuneACCESS table cut down to in-frame rearrangements. Part of the clones is not present; checked against another copy, under half of the missing clones reflect an unresolved V gene, and the others are unexplained. V and J calls and clone size follow that table, whereas D and trimming were derived from the DNA. For this sample the table gives about 250,000 clones, of which around 89% were detected only once. Around 0.8% of the sample is held by the ten biggest clonotypes.

The rearrangement joined TRBV2 to TRBJ1-2; TRBD1 aligns with 10 central bases. This clonotype originated in a man aged 25 to 40 with acute or convalescent COVID-19. Source material: peripheral blood. The CDR3 has the sequence CASSASNPGQGYGYTF. Here is the DNA: TGTGCCAGCAGTGCCTCTAATCCGGGACAGGGGTATGGCTACACCTTC. The full variable domain, completed from the reference TRBV2 and TRBJ1-2 proteins outside the CDR3, reads EPEVTQTPSHQVTQMGQEVILRCVPISNHLYFYWYRQILGQKVEFLVSFYNNEISEKSEIFDDQFSVERPDGSNFTLKIRSTKLEDSAMYFCASSASNPGQGYGYTFGSGTRLTVV.